Presented here are 7 T cell receptor beta chains from one specimen sequenced in a study of blood T cell repertoires in COVID-19. Profiling relied on immunoSEQ multiplex PCR, and the TCRdb table lists in-frame clones only, not all of them. Of 95,000 to 110,000 clones listed, roughly 90% were seen once; the top ten hold more than 5.5%. Input material: peripheral blood. These receptors were taken from a human donor in a cohort sampled during active COVID-19.

V gene TRBV25-1 combines with J gene TRBJ2-3; D unresolved. CDR3 length equals 14 residues. V was shortened by 0 bases and J by 4 bases, with 8 bases between the two germline ends. Germline CDR1 reads MGHDK; CDR2 reads SYGVNS. The CDR3 reads CASSEYSLSDTQYF. CDR3 coding DNA: TGTGCCAGCAGTGAATATTCCTTGTCAGATACGCAGTATTTT.

The V gene is TRBV19, the J gene TRBJ2-7; D is perhaps TRBD1 (5 bases). Germline lookup yields CDR1 LNHDA and CDR2 SQIVND (reference sequence). V was shortened by 0 bases and J by 5 bases, with 11 bases between the two germline ends. The CDR3 runs 14 residues. CDR3 bases: TGTGCCAGTAGTATAGATCCCGCCAGGGACGAGCAGTACTTC. Translating it yields CASSIDPARDEQYF. Complete variable domain (other parts from reference TRBV19 and TRBJ2-7): DGGITQSPKYLFRKEGQNVTLSCEQNLNHDAMYWYRQDPGQGLRLIYYSQIVNDFQKGDIAEGYSVSREKKESFPLTVTSAQKNPTAFYLCASSIDPARDEQYFGPGTRLTVT.

The V call is TRBV6-5, the J call TRBJ2-5; TRBD2 matches 9 bases. The CDR3 extends over 13 amino acids. Looked up from germline, CDR1 is MNHEY and CDR2 is SVGAGI. J lost 5 bases, V lost 5 bases, and 3 bases had no gene match. This CDR3 is CASSLGLAETQYF. CDR3 DNA sequence: TGTGCCAGCAGTCTAGGACTAGCGGAGACCCAGTACTTC.

The DNA of the CDR3 is TGTGCCAGCAGGGGGTACGACAGCAACACTGAAGCTTTCTTT. Amino acid sequence: CASRGYDSNTEAFF. The chain combines TRBV7-9 with TRBJ1-1; D is perhaps TRBD1 (5 bases). CDR3 length equals 14 residues. V dropped 6 bases and J dropped 2 bases, with 13 bases sitting between them. The germline CDR1 and CDR2 sequences are SEHNR and FQNEAQ (reference sequence).

The CDR3, as DNA: TGTGCCAGCAGTTTATGGTCAGGGGTACGGGCTGAAGCTTTCTTT. It specifies CASSLWSGVRAEAFF. The V gene is TRBV28, the J gene TRBJ1-1; the D gene is possibly TRBD1 (6 bases). V shed 0 bases and J shed 6 bases, with 14 bases lying between them. The CDR3 covers 15 residues. Germline CDR1 MDHEN, CDR2 SYDVKM.

V is TRBV19 and J is TRBJ1-2, with D perhaps matching TRBD1 (5 bases). The CDR3 loop spans 15 amino acids. Trimming took 0 bases from V and 8 from J, leaving 16 bases between them. Germline V gene sequence: CDR1 LNHDA, CDR2 SQIVND (reference sequence). The CDR3 spells CASSIDRRGAGGYTF. The CDR3, as DNA: TGTGCCAGTAGTATAGATCGGAGGGGCGCGGGAGGCTACACCTTC.

The chain is built from TRBV19 and TRBJ1-2, with 12 bases lining up with TRBD1. This CDR3 is built from 17 residues. Looked up from germline, CDR1 is LNHDA and CDR2 is SQIVND (reference sequence). J lost 0 bases, V lost 3 bases, and 5 bases had no gene match. In nucleotides, the CDR3 is TGTGCCAGTAGTATTGGGGACAGGGGGCCTTCTAACTATGGCTACACCTTC. It yields the protein CASSIGDRGPSNYGYTF.